The present entry profiles one T cell receptor (beta chain) with its context. This record comes from a study of blood T cell repertoires in COVID-19. Study-wide background: PBMCs, B-cell-depleted T cells, or T cells were the source of the cDNA or gDNA that made up the material.

V was cut by 1 base and J by 8 bases, with 20 bases left in between. The CDR3 length is 16 residues. Looked up from germline, CDR1 is GTSNPN and CDR2 is SVGIG (reference sequence). The table came from immunoSEQ multiplex PCR; TCRdb's copy has only in-frame clones and leaves some out. The repertoire includes 150,000 or so clones, 75% to 90% of them detected once, and about 15% sits in the top ten. Sequencing used peripheral blood. The TCR originated in a woman aged 40 to 50 with acute or convalescent COVID-19. The chain couples TRBV30 to TRBJ1-4, with a weak D call TRBD1 (6 bases). In DNA, the CDR3 is TGTGCCTGGAGTGGGAAGACAGGCTACAAGAACGAAAAACTGTTTTTT. It specifies CAWSGKTGYKNEKLFF. The whole variable domain, filled in from reference TRBV30 and TRBJ1-4, reads SQTIHQWPATLVQPVGSPLSLECTVEGTSNPNLYWYRQAAGRGLQLLFYSVGIGQISSEVPQNLSASRPQDRQFILSSKKLLLSDSGFYLCAWSGKTGYKNEKLFFGSGTQLSVL.